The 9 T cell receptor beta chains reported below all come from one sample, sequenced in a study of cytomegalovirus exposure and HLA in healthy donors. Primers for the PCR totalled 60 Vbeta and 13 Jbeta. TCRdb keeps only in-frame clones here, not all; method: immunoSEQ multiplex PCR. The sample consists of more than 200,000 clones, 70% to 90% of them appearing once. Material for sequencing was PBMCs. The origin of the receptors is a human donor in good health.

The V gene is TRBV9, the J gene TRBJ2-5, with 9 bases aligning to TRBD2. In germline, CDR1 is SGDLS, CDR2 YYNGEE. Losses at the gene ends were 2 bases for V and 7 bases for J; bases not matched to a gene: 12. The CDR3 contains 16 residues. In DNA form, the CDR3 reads TGTGCCAGCAGCGTGGACGCGGGAGGGCTGTTTGGGACCCAGTACTTC. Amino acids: CASSVDAGGLFGTQYF.

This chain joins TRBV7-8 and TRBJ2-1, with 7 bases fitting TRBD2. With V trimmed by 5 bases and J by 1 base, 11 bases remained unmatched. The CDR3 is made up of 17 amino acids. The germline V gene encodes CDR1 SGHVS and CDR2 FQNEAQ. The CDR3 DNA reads TGTGCCAGCAGCCCAGACTTGAGGCGGGGGTCCTACAATGAGCAGTTCTTC. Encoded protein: CASSPDLRRGSYNEQFF.

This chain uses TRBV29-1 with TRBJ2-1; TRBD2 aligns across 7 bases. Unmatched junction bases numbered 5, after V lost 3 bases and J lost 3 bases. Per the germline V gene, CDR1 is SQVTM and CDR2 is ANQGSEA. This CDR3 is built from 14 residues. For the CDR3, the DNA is TGCAGCGTTGAGGGGGGGACGGACTACAATGAGCAGTTCTTC. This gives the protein CSVEGGTDYNEQFF.

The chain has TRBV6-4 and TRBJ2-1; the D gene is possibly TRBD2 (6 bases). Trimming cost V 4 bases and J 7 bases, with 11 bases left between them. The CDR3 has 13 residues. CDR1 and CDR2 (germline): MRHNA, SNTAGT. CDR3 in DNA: TGTGCCAGCAGTGCTGGAGGGGCAAATGAGCAGTTCTTC. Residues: CASSAGGANEQFF.

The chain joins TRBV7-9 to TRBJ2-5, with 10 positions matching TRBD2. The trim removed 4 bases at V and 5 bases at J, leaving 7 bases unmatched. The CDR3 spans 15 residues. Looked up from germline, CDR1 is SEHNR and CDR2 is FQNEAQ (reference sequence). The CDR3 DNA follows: TGTGCCAGCAGCTCCAATAGCGGGAGGAGGGAGACCCAGTACTTC. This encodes CASSSNSGRRETQYF.

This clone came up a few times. The CDR3 loop is CASSEGERLQPQHF. Written as DNA, the CDR3 is TGTGCCAGCTCCGAGGGAGAGAGGCTCCAGCCCCAGCATTTT. J is TRBJ1-5 and V is TRBV18; D ambiguous. Germline values: CDR1 KGHSH, CDR2 LQKENI. The CDR3 runs 14 residues. V shed 6 bases and J shed 7 bases, with 16 bases lying between them.

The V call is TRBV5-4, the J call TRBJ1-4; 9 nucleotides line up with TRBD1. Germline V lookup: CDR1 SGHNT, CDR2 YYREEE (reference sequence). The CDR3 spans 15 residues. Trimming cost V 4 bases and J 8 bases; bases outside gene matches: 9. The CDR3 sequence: CASSPSGQGSEKLFF. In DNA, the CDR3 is TGTGCCAGCAGCCCCTCGGGACAGGGCAGCGAAAAACTGTTTTTT.

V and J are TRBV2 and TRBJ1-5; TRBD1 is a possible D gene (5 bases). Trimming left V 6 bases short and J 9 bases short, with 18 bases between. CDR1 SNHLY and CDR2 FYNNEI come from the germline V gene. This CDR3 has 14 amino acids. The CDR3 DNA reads TGTGCCAGCAGCGACCAACGCCCCGGGGGGCCCCAGCATTTT. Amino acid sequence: CASSDQRPGGPQHF. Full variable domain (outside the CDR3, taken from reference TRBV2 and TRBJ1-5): EPEVTQTPSHQVTQMGQEVILRCVPISNHLYFYWYRQILGQKVEFLVSFYNNEISEKSEIFDDQFSVERPDGSNFTLKIRSTKLEDSAMYFCASSDQRPGGPQHFGDGTRLSIL.

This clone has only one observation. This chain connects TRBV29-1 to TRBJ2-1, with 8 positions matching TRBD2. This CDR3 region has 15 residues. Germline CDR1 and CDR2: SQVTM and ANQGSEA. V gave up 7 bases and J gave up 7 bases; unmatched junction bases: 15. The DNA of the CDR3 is TGCAGCGCCGTAGCCGGGACTAGTCGTTTTAATGAGCAGTTCTTC. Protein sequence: CSAVAGTSRFNEQFF.